This TCR beta chain is from a study of T cell responses to AZD1222 COVID-19 vaccine. Study findings and constraints: Clonal diversity was possibly underestimated, and the donors were mostly white British, with more females. In all cases, repertoires were sampled only after the peak T cell response. Recipients of two AZD1222 doses showed rising Spike-specific TCR breadth and depth. Across spike, vaccine-associated CD4 TCRs were found, dominant at 160-218 and 743-854.

Germline V gives CDR1 SEHNR, CDR2 FQNEAQ (reference sequence). V was trimmed by 5 bases and J by 8 bases, leaving 15 bases between them. This CDR3 is 13 amino acids long. Of note for this clone: As yet, its antigen is unknown.

Libraries were prepared by immunoSEQ multiplex PCR; TCRdb keeps only in-frame clonotypes and omits some of them. The table records 50,000 to 70,000 clones, more than 80% of them present only once. This rearrangement joins TRBV7-9 to TRBJ1-2, with a possible D match to TRBD1 (6 bases). The sequenced sample was peripheral blood, obtained on day 0 of MenACWY control vaccination. The receptor was derived from an adult in good health. The CDR3 reads CASSPTTTGGYTF. The CDR3 DNA reads TGTGCCAGCAGCCCCACTACGACAGGAGGCTACACCTTC. The full variable domain, completed using reference TRBV7-9 and TRBJ1-2, is DTGVSQNPRHKITKRGQNVTFRCDPISEHNRLYWYRQTLGQGPEFLTYFQNEAQLEKSRLLSDRFSAERPKGSFSTLEIQRTEQGDSAMYLCASSPTTTGGYTFGSGTRLTVV.